The clone carrying this T cell receptor (beta chain) has more than one count but fewer than ten. The antigen remains unidentified. The data originate from a study of CD8 T cells in ankylosing spondylitis. Study conclusions and caveats: It appeared that ankylosing spondylitis blood was characterized by a TCR beta motif of fewer than ten highly homologous variants. Disease-linked clones displayed a CD8+ phenotype and appeared relatively rarely in peripheral blood. Some motif variants had been reported before (in reactive arthritis synovial fluid and blood).

Trimming removed 8 bases at V and 1 base at J, with 18 bases between. This CDR3 spans 16 amino acids. Quantitative 5'-RACE with molecular barcodes generated TCR beta libraries. TCRdb independently ran MiXCR on the 5' RACE reads; one entry per CDR3 protein. The sample lists around 100,000 distinct CDR3 sequences, 20% to 30% seen once, with more than 9% in the top ten. The specimen was synovial fluid, either unsorted or a sorted T cell fraction (not recorded which). The sequence derives from a male donor with ankylosing spondylitis. The chain couples TRBV12-3 or TRBV12-4 to TRBJ1-5, with D maybe TRBD1 (5 bases). The CDR3 coding sequence is TGTGCCAGCGGGGGGGAAGGGGCGCACAGCAATCAGCCCCAGCATTTT. It encodes CASGGEGAHSNQPQHF.